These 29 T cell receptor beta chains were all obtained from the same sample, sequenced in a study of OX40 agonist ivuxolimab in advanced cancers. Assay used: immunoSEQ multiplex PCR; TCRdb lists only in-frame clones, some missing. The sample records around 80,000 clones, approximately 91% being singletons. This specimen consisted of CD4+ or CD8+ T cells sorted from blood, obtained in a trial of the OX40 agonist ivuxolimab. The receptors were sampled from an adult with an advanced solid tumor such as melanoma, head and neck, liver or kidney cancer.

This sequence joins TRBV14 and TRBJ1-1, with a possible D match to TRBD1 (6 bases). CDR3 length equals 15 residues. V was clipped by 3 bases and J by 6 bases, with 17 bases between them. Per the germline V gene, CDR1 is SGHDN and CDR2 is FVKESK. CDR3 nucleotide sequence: TGTGCCAGCAGCCAGGGGACAAGGAGATCCTCTGAAGCTTTCTTT. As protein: CASSQGTRRSSEAFF.

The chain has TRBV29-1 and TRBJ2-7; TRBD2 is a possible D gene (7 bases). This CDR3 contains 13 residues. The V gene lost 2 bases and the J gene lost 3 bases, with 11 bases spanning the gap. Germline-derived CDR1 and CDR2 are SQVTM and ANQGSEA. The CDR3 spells CSVERGGGYEQYF. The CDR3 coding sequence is TGCAGCGTTGAAAGGGGGGGAGGCTACGAGCAGTACTTC.

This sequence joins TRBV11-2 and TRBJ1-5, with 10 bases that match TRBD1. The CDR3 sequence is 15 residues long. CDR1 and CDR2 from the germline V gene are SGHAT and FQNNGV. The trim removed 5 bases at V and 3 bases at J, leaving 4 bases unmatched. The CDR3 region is CASSMTGGLNQPQHF. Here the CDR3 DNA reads TGTGCCAGCAGCATGACAGGGGGCCTCAATCAGCCCCAGCATTTT.

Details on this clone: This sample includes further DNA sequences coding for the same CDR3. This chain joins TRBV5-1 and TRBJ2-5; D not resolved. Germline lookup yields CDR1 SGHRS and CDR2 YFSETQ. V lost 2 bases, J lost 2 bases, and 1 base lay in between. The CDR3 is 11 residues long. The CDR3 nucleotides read TGCGCCAGCAGCTTACAAGAGACCCAGTACTTC. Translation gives CASSLQETQYF.

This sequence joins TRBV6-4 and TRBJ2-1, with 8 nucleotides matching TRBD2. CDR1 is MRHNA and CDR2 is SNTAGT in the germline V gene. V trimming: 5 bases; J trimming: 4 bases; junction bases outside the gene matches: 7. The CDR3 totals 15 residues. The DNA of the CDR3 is TGTGCCAGCAGTCGTAGCGGGACGAAGTACAATGAGCAGTTCTTC. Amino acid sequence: CASSRSGTKYNEQFF.

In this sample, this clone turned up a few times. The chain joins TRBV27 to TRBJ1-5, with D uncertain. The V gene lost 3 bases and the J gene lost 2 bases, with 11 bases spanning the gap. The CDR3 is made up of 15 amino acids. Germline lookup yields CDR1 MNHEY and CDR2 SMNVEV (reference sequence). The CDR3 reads CASSFGRGGNQPQHF. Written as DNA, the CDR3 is TGTGCCAGCAGTTTTGGCCGGGGAGGCAATCAGCCCCAGCATTTT.

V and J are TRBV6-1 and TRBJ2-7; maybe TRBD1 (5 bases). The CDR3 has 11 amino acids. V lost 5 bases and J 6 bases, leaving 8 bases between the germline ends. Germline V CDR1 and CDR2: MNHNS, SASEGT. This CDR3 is CASSSGFEQYF. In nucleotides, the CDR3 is TGTGCCAGCAGTTCAGGGTTCGAGCAGTACTTC.

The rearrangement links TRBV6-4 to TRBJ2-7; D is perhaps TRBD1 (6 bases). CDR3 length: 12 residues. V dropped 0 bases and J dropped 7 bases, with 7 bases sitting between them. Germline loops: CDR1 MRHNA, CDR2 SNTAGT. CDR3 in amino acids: CASSDSRGEQYF. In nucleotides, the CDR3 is TGTGCCAGCAGTGACTCGAGGGGGGAGCAGTACTTC.

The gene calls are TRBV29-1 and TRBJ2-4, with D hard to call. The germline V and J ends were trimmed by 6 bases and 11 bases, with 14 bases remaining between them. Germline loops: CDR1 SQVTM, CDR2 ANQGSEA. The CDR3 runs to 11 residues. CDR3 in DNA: TGCAGCGTCCGCGATGGGTTTTTTCAGTACTTC. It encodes CSVRDGFFQYF. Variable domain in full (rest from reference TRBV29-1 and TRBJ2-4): SAVISQKPSRDICQRGTSLTIQCQVDSQVTMMFWYRQQPGQSLTLIATANQGSEATYESGFVIDKFPISRPNLTFSTLTVSNMSPEDSSIYLCSVRDGFFQYFGAGTRLSVL.

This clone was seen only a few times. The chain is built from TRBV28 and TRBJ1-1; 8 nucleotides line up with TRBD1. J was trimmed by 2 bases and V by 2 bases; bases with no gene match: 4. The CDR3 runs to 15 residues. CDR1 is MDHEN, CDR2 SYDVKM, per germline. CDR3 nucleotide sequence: TGTGCCAGCAGTTTACCGGGACAGGCTAACACTGAAGCTTTCTTT. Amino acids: CASSLPGQANTEAFF. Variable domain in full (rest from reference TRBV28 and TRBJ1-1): DVKVTQSSRYLVKRTGEKVFLECVQDMDHENMFWYRQDPGLGLRLIYFSYDVKMKEKGDIPEGYSVSREKKERFSLILESASTNQTSMYLCASSLPGQANTEAFFGQGTRLTVV.

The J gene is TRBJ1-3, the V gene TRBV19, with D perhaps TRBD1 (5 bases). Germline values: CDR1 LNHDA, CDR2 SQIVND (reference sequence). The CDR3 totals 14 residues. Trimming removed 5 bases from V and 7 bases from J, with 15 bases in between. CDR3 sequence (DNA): TGTGCCAGTAGTCTCCGGGACCCGCGGAACACCATATATTTT. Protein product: CASSLRDPRNTIYF. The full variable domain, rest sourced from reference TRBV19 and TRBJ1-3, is DGGITQSPKYLFRKEGQNVTLSCEQNLNHDAMYWYRQDPGQGLRLIYYSQIVNDFQKGDIAEGYSVSREKKESFPLTVTSAQKNPTAFYLCASSLRDPRNTIYFGEGSWLTVV.

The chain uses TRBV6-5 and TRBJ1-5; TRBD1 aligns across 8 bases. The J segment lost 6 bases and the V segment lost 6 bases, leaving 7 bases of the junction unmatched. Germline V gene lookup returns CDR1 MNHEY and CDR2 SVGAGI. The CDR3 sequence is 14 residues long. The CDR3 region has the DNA TGTGCCAGCAGCCGGACAGGGCCTTTTCAGCCCCAGCATTTT. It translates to CASSRTGPFQPQHF.

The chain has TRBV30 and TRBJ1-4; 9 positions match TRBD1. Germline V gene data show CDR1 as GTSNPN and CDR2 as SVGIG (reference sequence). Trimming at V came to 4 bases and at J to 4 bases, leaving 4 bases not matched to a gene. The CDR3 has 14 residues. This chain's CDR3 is CAWTSGQGNEKLFF. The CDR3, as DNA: TGTGCCTGGACCTCGGGACAGGGTAATGAAAAACTGTTTTTT.

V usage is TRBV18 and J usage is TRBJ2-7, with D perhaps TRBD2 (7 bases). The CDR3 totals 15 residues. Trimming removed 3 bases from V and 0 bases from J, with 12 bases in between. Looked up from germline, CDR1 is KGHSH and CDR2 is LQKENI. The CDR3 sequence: CASSPGGLGSYEQYF. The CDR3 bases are TGTGCCAGCTCACCCGGGGGGCTAGGCTCCTACGAGCAGTACTTC.

The CDR3 coding sequence is TGTGCCAGCAGCCAGACAGGGGCGCTTGAGACCCAGTACTTC. The encoded protein is CASSQTGALETQYF. The chain joins TRBV6-5 to TRBJ2-5; 8 nucleotides line up with TRBD1. Germline-derived CDR1 and CDR2 are MNHEY and SVGAGI. The CDR3 has 14 amino acids. The V and J ends lost 6 bases and 5 bases, in that order; junction bases with no gene match: 8.

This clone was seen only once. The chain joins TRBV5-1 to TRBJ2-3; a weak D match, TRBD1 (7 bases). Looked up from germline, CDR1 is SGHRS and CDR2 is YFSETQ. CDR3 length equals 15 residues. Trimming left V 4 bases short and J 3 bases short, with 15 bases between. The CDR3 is CASSSLTGTTDTQYF. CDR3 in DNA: TGCGCCAGCAGCAGCTTGACAGGGACTACAGATACGCAGTATTTT.

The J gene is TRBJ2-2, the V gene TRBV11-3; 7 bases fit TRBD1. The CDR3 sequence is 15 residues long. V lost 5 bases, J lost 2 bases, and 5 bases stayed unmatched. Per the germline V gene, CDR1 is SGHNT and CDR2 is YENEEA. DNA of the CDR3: TGTGCCAGCAGCCCCGGGACAGTTAACACCGGGGAGCTGTTTTTT. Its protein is CASSPGTVNTGELFF.

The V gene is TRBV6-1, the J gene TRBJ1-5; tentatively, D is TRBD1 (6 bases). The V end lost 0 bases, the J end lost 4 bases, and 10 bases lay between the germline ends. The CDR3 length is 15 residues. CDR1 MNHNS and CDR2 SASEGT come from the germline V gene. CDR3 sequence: CASSEARGTNQPQHF. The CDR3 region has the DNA TGTGCCAGCAGTGAAGCGAGGGGGACTAATCAGCCCCAGCATTTT.

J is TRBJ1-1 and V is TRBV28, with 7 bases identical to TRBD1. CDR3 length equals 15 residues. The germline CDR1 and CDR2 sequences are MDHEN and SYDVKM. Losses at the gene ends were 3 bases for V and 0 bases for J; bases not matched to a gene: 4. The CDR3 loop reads CASSFGGTVNTEAFF. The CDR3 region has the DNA TGTGCCAGCAGTTTTGGTGGGACAGTGAACACTGAAGCTTTCTTT.

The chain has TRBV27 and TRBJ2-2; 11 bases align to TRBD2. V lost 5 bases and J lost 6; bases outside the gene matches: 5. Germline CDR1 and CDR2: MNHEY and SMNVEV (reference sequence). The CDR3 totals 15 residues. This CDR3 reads CASSVSGRAAGELFF. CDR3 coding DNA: TGTGCCAGCAGTGTTAGCGGGAGGGCCGCCGGGGAGCTGTTTTTT.

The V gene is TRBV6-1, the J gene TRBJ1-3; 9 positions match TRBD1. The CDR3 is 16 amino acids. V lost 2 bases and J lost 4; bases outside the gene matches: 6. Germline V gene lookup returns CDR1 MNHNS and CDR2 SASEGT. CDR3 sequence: CASSELRGQGGNTIYF. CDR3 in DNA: TGTGCCAGCAGTGAATTACGGGGACAGGGAGGAAACACCATATATTTT.

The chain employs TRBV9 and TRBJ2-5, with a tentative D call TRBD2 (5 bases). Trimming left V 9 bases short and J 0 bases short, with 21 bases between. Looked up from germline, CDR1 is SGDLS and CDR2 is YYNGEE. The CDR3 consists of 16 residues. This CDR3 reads CATRGGGPSYQETQYF. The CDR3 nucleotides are TGTGCCACTCGAGGAGGCGGGCCCTCGTACCAAGAGACCCAGTACTTC.

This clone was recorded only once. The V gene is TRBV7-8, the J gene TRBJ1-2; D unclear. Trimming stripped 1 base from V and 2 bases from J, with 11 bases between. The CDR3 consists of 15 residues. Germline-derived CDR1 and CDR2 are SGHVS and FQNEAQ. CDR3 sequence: CASSLDSFANYGYTF. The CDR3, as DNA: TGTGCCAGCAGCTTAGACAGTTTCGCAAACTATGGCTACACCTTC. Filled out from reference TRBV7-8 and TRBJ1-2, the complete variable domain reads GAGVSQSPRYKVAKRGQDVALRCDPISGHVSLFWYQQALGQGPEFLTYFQNEAQLDKSGLPSDRFFAERPEGSVSTLKIQRTQQEDSAVYLCASSLDSFANYGYTFGSGTRLTVV.

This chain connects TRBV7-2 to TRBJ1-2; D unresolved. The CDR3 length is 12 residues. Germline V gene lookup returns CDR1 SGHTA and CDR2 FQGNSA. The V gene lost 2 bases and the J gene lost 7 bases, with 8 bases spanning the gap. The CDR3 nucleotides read TGTGCCAGCAGCTTACCCCCAAGTGGCTACACCTTC. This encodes CASSLPPSGYTF. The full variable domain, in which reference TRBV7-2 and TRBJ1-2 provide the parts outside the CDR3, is GAGVSQSPSNKVTEKGKDVELRCDPISGHTALYWYRQSLGQGLEFLIYFQGNSAPDKSGLPSDRFSAERTGGSVSTLTIQRTQQEDSAVYLCASSLPPSGYTFGSGTRLTVV.

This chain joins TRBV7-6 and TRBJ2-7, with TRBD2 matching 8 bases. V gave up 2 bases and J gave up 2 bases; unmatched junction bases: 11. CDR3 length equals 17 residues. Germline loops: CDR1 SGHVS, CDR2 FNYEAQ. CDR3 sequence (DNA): TGTGCCAGCAGCTTAAGGCCCCCGACTAGCGCCCCCTACGAGCAGTACTTC. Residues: CASSLRPPTSAPYEQYF.

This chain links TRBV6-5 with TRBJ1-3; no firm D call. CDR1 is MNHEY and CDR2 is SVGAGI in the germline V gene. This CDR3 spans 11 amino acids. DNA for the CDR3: TGTGCAACGGGGAGTGGAAACACCATATATTTT. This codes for CATGSGNTIYF.

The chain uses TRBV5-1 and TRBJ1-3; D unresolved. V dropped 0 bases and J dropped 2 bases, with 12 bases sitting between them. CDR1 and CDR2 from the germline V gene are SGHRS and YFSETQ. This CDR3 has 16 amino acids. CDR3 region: CASSLAGVVAGNTIYF. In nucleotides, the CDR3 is TGCGCCAGCAGCTTGGCCGGGGTAGTAGCTGGAAACACCATATATTTT.

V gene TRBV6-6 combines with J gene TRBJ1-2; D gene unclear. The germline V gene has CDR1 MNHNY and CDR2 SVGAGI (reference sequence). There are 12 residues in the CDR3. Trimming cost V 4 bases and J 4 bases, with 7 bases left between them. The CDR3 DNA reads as TGTGCCAGCAGTTCGGAATTCTATGGCTACACCTTC. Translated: CASSSEFYGYTF.

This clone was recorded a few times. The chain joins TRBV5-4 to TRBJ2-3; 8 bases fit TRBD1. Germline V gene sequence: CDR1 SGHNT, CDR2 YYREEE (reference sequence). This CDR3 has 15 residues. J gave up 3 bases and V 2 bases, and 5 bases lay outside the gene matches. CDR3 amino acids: CASSFGTGGTDTQYF. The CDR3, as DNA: TGTGCCAGCAGCTTTGGAACAGGGGGAACAGATACGCAGTATTTT.